The TCR beta chain under discussion was sequenced for a study of T cell repertoires in urothelial bladder cancer (dated by TCRdb to the late 2010s). Looking at the study overall: Of the approximately twelve resected lesions, three were clinical stage cT0, three were cTa, three were cT1, and three were cT2 or greater. TCR repertoire clonality in bladder tumors was compared with TCR repertoire clonality in benign bladder inflammation. Approximately 11 resected bladder lesions were studied, comprising urothelial carcinoma (UC+) and benign (UC-) specimens. Eleven to twelve patients with bladder lesions who were undergoing transurethral resection were prospectively identified. What the authors observed across the whole study: A median tumor infiltrating lymphocyte percentage of about 1.8% was observed in carcinoma specimens, compared with 12% in benign specimens. Fewer T cells were found in urothelial carcinoma specimens than in benign specimens, with medians of about 5,000 and 25,000, respectively. In carcinoma specimens, up to roughly 17% of infiltrating lymphocytes were accounted for by a single T-cell clone, compared with about 2.2% in benign specimens.

Notes on this clone: Which antigen it targets is not known. Base qualities are not at hand, and no much larger clone is one base apart.

Specimens of bladder lesions were obtained during transurethral resection and kept at -80C. DNA was extracted from bladder specimens collected at transurethral resection. Counted from cysteine to phenylalanine, this CDR3 has 20 amino acids. CDR3 DNA only is kept here, 60 bases in frame from base 1. V has 4 bases trimmed and J has 2 bases trimmed; junction bases matching no gene number 11. CDR1 and CDR2 (MNHEY, SMNVEV) derive from the germline V gene (reference sequence). The immunoSEQ assay was used to sequence the CDR3 region of the TCR beta chain. Per the source publication's procedure: For each specimen, T-cell fraction, clonal dominance and maximum TCR clone frequency were calculated. The table was pulled from immuneACCESS by TCRdb, which kept in-frame rearrangements only. Such tables lose some clones; where checked, under half of the loss comes from unresolved V genes, and the rest has no known cause. Clone size and the V and J calls come from that table; the DNA yielded D and trimming. The sample table contains roughly 2,000 clones; only one count was recorded for roughly 80% of them. The ten largest account for 9% to 12% of the sample.

Sequenced material: tumor-infiltrating cells from bladder cancer. Recombination connected TRBV27 to TRBJ2-1; 16 bases in the middle match TRBD2. The sequence derives from a human donor with urothelial carcinoma. The CDR3 has the sequence CASSSISGTSGRGTYNEQFF. The sequenced DNA is TGTGCCAGCAGTTCCATTTCCGGGACTAGCGGGAGGGGCACCTACAATGAGCAGTTCTTC.